Given below is one T cell receptor (beta chain) in context. Its antigen is still unknown. TCRdb re-called the 5' RACE reads with MiXCR, one entry per CDR3 protein. The sample includes roughly 770,000 distinct CDR3 sequences, roughly 20% seen only once; the top ten take around 13%. These data come from a study of identical twins. V was clipped by 0 bases and J by 6 bases; unmatched bases: 7. The CDR3 extends over 15 amino acids. Germline V gene lookup returns CDR1 SGDLS and CDR2 YYNGEE. General study findings and limits: Sequences that were beta out-of-frame showed weaker excess twin sharing.

The data also belong to a second study, concerning T cells expressing NK-cell markers. That source reports: CD3+CD56+NKG2C+, CD3+CD56+NKG2C- and CD3+CD56-NKG2C+ T cells, once sorted, supplied the TCR beta repertoires. The study found dominant NKG2C+ clonotypes at roughly 1.0-8% of CD8+ T cells in six donors. Uncertainty persisted over the HCMV specificity of expanded NKG2C+ T cell clones.

The chain combines TRBV9 with TRBJ2-7, with 9 nucleotides matching TRBD1. This TCR was recovered from a woman between 18 and 30 years old in good health. The sequencing sample was made of PBMCs. CDR3 loop: CASSVVGTGLTEQYF. CDR3 in DNA: TGTGCCAGCAGCGTAGTAGGGACAGGGTTGACCGAGCAGTACTTC. Drawing the rest from reference TRBV9 and TRBJ2-7, the complete variable domain is DSGVTQTPKHLITATGQRVTLRCSPRSGDLSVYWYQQSLDQGLQFLIQYYNGEERAKGNILERFSAQQFPDLHSELNLSSLELGDSALYFCASSVVGTGLTEQYFGPGTRLTVT.